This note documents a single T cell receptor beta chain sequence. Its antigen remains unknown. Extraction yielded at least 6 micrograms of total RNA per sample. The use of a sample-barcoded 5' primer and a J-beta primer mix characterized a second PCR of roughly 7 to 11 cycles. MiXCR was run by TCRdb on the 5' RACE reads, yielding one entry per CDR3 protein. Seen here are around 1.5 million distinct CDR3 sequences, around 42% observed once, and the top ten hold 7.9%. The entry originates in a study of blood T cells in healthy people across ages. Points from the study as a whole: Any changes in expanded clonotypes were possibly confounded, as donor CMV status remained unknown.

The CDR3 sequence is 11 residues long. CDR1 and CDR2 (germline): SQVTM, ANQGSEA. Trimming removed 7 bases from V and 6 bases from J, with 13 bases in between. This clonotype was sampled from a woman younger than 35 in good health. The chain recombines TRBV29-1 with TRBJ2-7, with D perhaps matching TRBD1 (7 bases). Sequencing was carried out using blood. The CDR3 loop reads CSAGGGPEQYF. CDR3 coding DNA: TGCAGCGCCGGAGGGGGCCCCGAGCAGTACTTC.